The sequence of this T cell receptor beta chain was determined in a study of cytomegalovirus exposure and HLA in healthy donors. Concerning this clone: The antigen remains undetermined.

The CDR3 length is 13 residues. The germline gives CDR1 SEHNR, CDR2 FQNEAQ (reference sequence). Trimming took off 3 bases at V and 4 bases at J, with 7 bases between the two ends. Study-level points and caveats: Most CMV-associated TCR beta chains were later found to appear HLA-restricted. Cytomegalovirus association was listed for 164 TCR beta chains.

The PCR made use of 60 Vbeta and 13 Jbeta primers. Clones were read by immunoSEQ multiplex PCR, and TCRdb kept only the in-frame ones, dropping some. The data contain about 190,000 clones, 80% to 85% of them seen just once; the ten biggest clones take up around 2%. The V call is TRBV7-9, the J call TRBJ1-3; D unclear. The TCR comes from a young woman in good health and CMV-seropositive. What was sequenced was PBMCs. CDR3 in amino acids: CASSFGRGNTIYF. The CDR3, as DNA: TGTGCCAGCAGCTTCGGGAGGGGAAACACCATATATTTT.